The next 23 T cell receptor beta chains were all read from a single sample in a study of shared clonotypes between healthy human individuals. The protocol was immunoSEQ multiplex PCR, while the TCRdb copy is restricted to in-frame clones and leaves out a portion. The sample has some 2.1 million clones; just under 95% are singletons. The naive CD8 population came from CD45RO-negative cells selected for CCR7, without terminally differentiated effector memory CD45RA+ cells. The sample comprised naive CD8+ T cells sorted from blood. These receptors all stem from a man younger than 35 in good health.

The V call is TRBV2, the J call TRBJ2-1, with 12 bases matching TRBD2. Germline loops: CDR1 SNHLY, CDR2 FYNNEI. The trim removed 3 bases at V and 16 bases at J, leaving 7 bases unmatched. This CDR3 spans 13 amino acids. The CDR3 nucleotides are TGTGCCAGCAGTGATCCTCTAGCGGGGGGGCTCTTCTTC. Translating it yields CASSDPLAGGLFF.

This chain links TRBV9 with TRBJ2-2; D is perhaps TRBD1 (6 bases). Germline CDR1 is SGDLS and CDR2 is YYNGEE. Trimming took 3 bases from V and 5 from J, leaving 14 bases between them. This CDR3 spans 15 amino acids. The chain's CDR3 is CASSDAGATTGELFF. The DNA of the CDR3 is TGTGCCAGCAGCGACGCAGGGGCCACAACCGGGGAGCTGTTTTTT.

The V and J genes are TRBV4-1 and TRBJ2-3, with 10 bases lining up with TRBD2. J lost 5 bases, V lost 2 bases, and 1 base had no gene match. The V gene's germline CDR1 is MGHRA and CDR2 YSYEKL. The CDR3 loop spans 14 amino acids. The CDR3 loop reads CASSQSGRVDTQYF. The CDR3 region has the DNA TGCGCCAGCAGCCAAAGCGGGAGGGTAGATACGCAGTATTTT.

The J gene is TRBJ2-2, the V gene TRBV30; D possibly corresponds to TRBD1 (6 bases). The germline CDR1 and CDR2 sequences are GTSNPN and SVGIG (reference sequence). V lost 4 bases, J lost 9 bases, and 12 bases lay in between. This CDR3 has 12 amino acids. CDR3 nucleotide sequence: TGTGCCTGGACTCTTGGGGGCTGGGAGCTGTTTTTT. The encoded protein is CAWTLGGWELFF.

To note about this clone: The sample holds other DNA sequences that translate to the same CDR3. The rearrangement links TRBV6-6 to TRBJ2-7, with D unresolved. V lost 2 bases and J lost 2, with 4 bases in between. There are 12 residues in the CDR3. Germline V CDR1 and CDR2: MNHNY, SVGAGI (reference sequence). CDR3 coding DNA: TGTGCCAGCAGTTACGACCCCTACGAGCAGTACTTC. Residues: CASSYDPYEQYF.

J is TRBJ1-5 and V is TRBV27, with D possibly being TRBD1 (5 bases). The CDR3 has 13 residues. Germline lookup yields CDR1 MNHEY and CDR2 SMNVEV (reference sequence). With 6 bases removed from V and 9 bases from J, the gap between germline ends came to 15 bases. The CDR3 spells CASSQDSLGPQHF. DNA for the CDR3: TGTGCCAGCAGCCAAGACAGCTTAGGGCCCCAGCATTTT.

Here the CDR3 reads CASSQSPGRASYEQYF. DNA of the CDR3: TGCGCCAGCAGTCAATCACCGGGGAGGGCTTCCTACGAGCAGTACTTC. This chain joins TRBV23-1 and TRBJ2-7; 7 positions match TRBD2. TRBV23-1 is classed as an ORF, of uncertain function. V lost 0 bases, J lost 1 base, and 6 bases stayed unmatched. The CDR3 totals 16 residues.

The chain has TRBV5-4 and TRBJ1-4; D unresolved. The CDR3 contains 13 residues. Germline CDR1 reads SGHNT; CDR2 reads YYREEE (reference sequence). V gave up 0 bases and J gave up 6 bases, with 6 bases separating them. CDR3 coding DNA: TGTGCCAGCAGCTTGGGGGGAGATGAAAAACTGTTTTTT. Protein sequence: CASSLGGDEKLFF. Full variable domain (outside the CDR3, taken from reference TRBV5-4 and TRBJ1-4): ETGVTQSPTHLIKTRGQQVTLRCSSQSGHNTVSWYQQALGQGPQFIFQYYREEENGRGNFPPRFSGLQFPNYSSELNVNALELDDSALYLCASSLGGDEKLFFGSGTQLSVL.

This chain joins TRBV4-1 and TRBJ1-5; D is possibly TRBD1 (5 bases). Germline CDR1 reads MGHRA; CDR2 reads YSYEKL. V was pared by 2 bases and J by 4 bases, with 12 bases between. The CDR3 has 15 amino acids. As DNA, the CDR3 is TGCGCCAGCAGCCAATCCCTTGAGGGGAATCAGCCCCAGCATTTT. Translation gives CASSQSLEGNQPQHF.

The chain joins TRBV11-3 to TRBJ2-1; D gene ambiguous. The CDR3 is 18 amino acids. CDR1 SGHNT and CDR2 YENEEA come from the germline V gene. The V end lost 10 bases, the J end lost 6 bases, and 31 bases lay between the germline ends. In DNA form, the CDR3 reads TGTGCCAACTATGCCCGGTTAGAGGCTGTCCCAAACACCAATGAGCAGTTCTTC. Protein product: CANYARLEAVPNTNEQFF.

The chain combines TRBV7-9 with TRBJ2-1; D is uncertain. V dropped 2 bases and J dropped 2 bases, with 10 bases sitting between them. The germline V gene encodes CDR1 SEHNR and CDR2 FQNEAQ (reference sequence). This CDR3 spans 15 amino acids. The CDR3, as DNA: TGTGCCAGCAGCTTACCGACCCTGGCCTACAATGAGCAGTTCTTC. Translated, it gives CASSLPTLAYNEQFF. The entire variable domain, with the rest obtained from reference TRBV7-9 and TRBJ2-1, is as follows: DTGVSQNPRHKITKRGQNVTFRCDPISEHNRLYWYRQTLGQGPEFLTYFQNEAQLEKSRLLSDRFSAERPKGSFSTLEIQRTEQGDSAMYLCASSLPTLAYNEQFFGPGTRLTVL.

The rearrangement joins TRBV7-9 to TRBJ1-1; D call uncertain. The CDR3 totals 13 residues. The germline V gene encodes CDR1 SEHNR and CDR2 FQNEAQ (reference sequence). Trimming took 5 bases from V and 6 from J, leaving 13 bases between them. The CDR3 coding sequence is TGTGCCAGCAGCCCCCAGCTTGCTTCTGAAGCTTTCTTT. Its translation: CASSPQLASEAFF.

This rearrangement joins TRBV29-1 to TRBJ2-7; D gene uncertain. The CDR3 contains 15 residues. Per the germline V gene, CDR1 is SQVTM and CDR2 is ANQGSEA. With 0 bases removed from V and 2 bases from J, the gap between germline ends came to 14 bases. The CDR3 DNA reads TGCAGCGTTGAAGATGGGTCAAAAGGCGCCTACGAGCAGTACTTC. It encodes CSVEDGSKGAYEQYF.

The rearrangement joins TRBV18 to TRBJ1-5; a possible D gene is TRBD1 (5 bases). The V end lost 4 bases, the J end lost 5 bases, and 24 bases lay between the germline ends. CDR1 is KGHSH and CDR2 is LQKENI in the germline V gene. This CDR3 comprises 18 residues. Here the CDR3 DNA reads TGTGCCAGCTCACTTGAACAACGACACCGTTGGGGCCATCAGCCCCAGCATTTT. As protein: CASSLEQRHRWGHQPQHF.

The chain joins TRBV5-1 to TRBJ1-2; TRBD1 matches at 12 bases. J was trimmed by 2 bases and V by 1 base; bases with no gene match: 3. CDR3 length: 16 residues. Looked up from germline, CDR1 is SGHRS and CDR2 is YFSETQ. The CDR3, as DNA: TGCGCCAGCAGCTTGAGAGGGACAGGGGGCAACTATGGCTACACCTTC. Amino acid sequence: CASSLRGTGGNYGYTF.

The V call is TRBV13, the J call TRBJ2-3; unclear D gene. With 3 bases removed from V and 0 bases from J, the gap between germline ends came to 13 bases. The germline gives CDR1 PRHDT, CDR2 FYEKMQ (reference sequence). The CDR3 has 16 amino acids. The CDR3 nucleotides are TGTGCCAGCAGCTTTGACTCCGCCGTGAGCACAGATACGCAGTATTTT. It encodes CASSFDSAVSTDTQYF.

The rearrangement uses TRBV27 and TRBJ2-7, with 8 bases lining up with TRBD2. CDR1 and CDR2 (germline): MNHEY, SMNVEV (reference sequence). The V segment lost 3 bases and the J segment 2 bases; nucleotides outside the gene matches: 9. The length of the CDR3 is 16 residues. The CDR3 protein is CASSFSIGRVAYEQYF. As DNA, the CDR3 is TGTGCCAGCAGTTTCTCAATCGGGAGGGTCGCCTACGAGCAGTACTTC.

Points on this clone: The sample has other DNA sequences that encode this CDR3 too. The rearrangement uses TRBV19 and TRBJ2-7; D could derive from TRBD1 or TRBD2 (5 bases each). V lost 5 bases and J lost 2, with 13 bases in between. The CDR3 totals 14 residues. Germline V gives CDR1 LNHDA, CDR2 SQIVND (reference sequence). The CDR3 DNA reads TGTGCCAGTAGTGTTCTCGGGACGGCCTACGAGCAGTACTTC. As protein: CASSVLGTAYEQYF.

The chain links TRBV7-9 to TRBJ1-1; maybe TRBD1 (6 bases). The CDR3 length is 16 residues. Trimming removed 3 bases from V and 0 bases from J, with 14 bases in between. Germline assignment: CDR1 SEHNR and CDR2 FQNEAQ (reference sequence). CDR3 nucleotides: TGTGCCAGCAGCTTTCCGCAGGACAGTTTGAACACTGAAGCTTTCTTT. This encodes CASSFPQDSLNTEAFF.

As for this clone: The same CDR3 can be traced to other DNA sequences in this sample. V and J are TRBV5-1 and TRBJ2-7; D call uncertain. This CDR3 is 13 amino acids long. V was trimmed by 5 bases and J by 4 bases, leaving 13 bases between them. The germline CDR1 and CDR2 sequences are SGHRS and YFSETQ. The CDR3 loop reads CASSLRVGYEQYF. CDR3 nucleotides: TGCGCCAGCAGTCTTAGAGTCGGGTACGAGCAGTACTTC.

V is TRBV7-9 and J is TRBJ2-1; D is undetermined. Germline V gene data show CDR1 as SEHNR and CDR2 as FQNEAQ (reference sequence). Trimming took 1 base from V and 8 from J, leaving 15 bases between them. CDR3 size: 15 residues. Written as DNA, the CDR3 is TGTGCCAGCAGCTTAGGGCCGGCACGGATGGATGAGCAGTTCTTC. Translating it yields CASSLGPARMDEQFF.

The gene calls are TRBV6-5 and TRBJ2-7; tentatively, D is TRBD1 or TRBD2 (7 bases each). The V gene's germline CDR1 is MNHEY and CDR2 SVGAGI. This CDR3 contains 15 residues. Deletions cut 5 bases from V and 3 bases from J, with 17 bases between. The CDR3 is CASSPQTGTIYEQYF. The CDR3 DNA reads TGTGCCAGCAGTCCCCAGACAGGGACTATCTACGAGCAGTACTTC.

This chain links TRBV19 with TRBJ1-1; TRBD1 might be the D (5 bases). V was clipped by 3 bases and J by 1 base, with 12 bases between them. Per the germline V gene, CDR1 is LNHDA and CDR2 is SQIVND (reference sequence). The CDR3 covers 15 residues. The CDR3 spells CASSITTQGNTEAFF. In nucleotides, the CDR3 is TGTGCCAGTAGTATTACTACGCAGGGGAACACTGAAGCTTTCTTT.